These 13 T cell receptor beta chains originate from one sample sequenced in a study of beta chain features in type 1 diabetes. The whole isolated RNA underwent reverse transcription, so sequencing captured expressed TCRB transcripts. The repertoire was sequenced with immunoSEQ multiplex PCR; TCRdb's copy has only in-frame clones and lacks some. The table lists roughly 14,000 clones, around 43% of them singletons, with about 0.57% in the top ten. The sequenced sample was stem cell memory CD4+ T cells from blood. Receptor source: a woman aged 40 to 50 in good health.

Only a few counts were recorded for this clone. This chain uses TRBV7-9 with TRBJ1-1; no definite D call. CDR1 is SEHNR, CDR2 FQNEAQ, per germline (reference sequence). The CDR3 totals 12 residues. V was clipped by 5 bases and J by 5 bases, with 9 bases between them. The CDR3 sequence: CASSPARTEAFF. The CDR3 DNA is TGTGCCAGCAGCCCCGCCCGGACTGAAGCTTTCTTT.

The V and J genes are TRBV19 and TRBJ2-5; 11 nucleotides align to TRBD1. Trimming at V came to 2 bases and at J to 5 bases, leaving 7 bases not matched to a gene. CDR3 length equals 16 residues. Looked up from germline, CDR1 is LNHDA and CDR2 is SQIVND (reference sequence). CDR3 nucleotides: TGTGCCAGTAGTATACACGGACAGGGGGCCTCGGAGACCCAGTACTTC. This codes for CASSIHGQGASETQYF.

The genes are TRBV15 and TRBJ2-3, with D maybe TRBD2 (6 bases). This CDR3 region has 16 residues. V was trimmed by 5 bases and J by 2 bases, leaving 17 bases between them. Germline V lookup: CDR1 LNHNV, CDR2 YYDKDF (reference sequence). The DNA for the CDR3 is TGTGCCACCAGCTCGCCTAGCGTTCTTTCCACAGATACGCAGTATTTT. Translating gives CATSSPSVLSTDTQYF.

The CDR3 DNA reads TGTGCCAGTAGTATAAACGGACTAGGGTCGACAGATACGCAGTATTTT. Amino acid sequence: CASSINGLGSTDTQYF. The chain is built from TRBV19 and TRBJ2-3; TRBD2 aligns across 7 bases. Looked up from germline, CDR1 is LNHDA and CDR2 is SQIVND (reference sequence). The CDR3 covers 16 residues. J was trimmed by 3 bases and V by 2 bases; bases with no gene match: 8.

The chain uses TRBV5-1 and TRBJ1-1; TRBD1 matches 9 bases. Trimming at V came to 4 bases and at J to 4 bases, leaving 5 bases not matched to a gene. CDR3 length: 14 amino acids. Per germline, CDR1 SGHRS and CDR2 YFSETQ. The CDR3 loop is CASSLQTGGTEAFF. The DNA of the CDR3 is TGCGCCAGCAGCCTCCAGACAGGGGGCACTGAAGCTTTCTTT.

Remarks on this clone: At one boundary the junction diverges from the germline segment, which might be a read error. V usage is TRBV5-1 and J usage is TRBJ1-2; D is unclear. This CDR3 region has 15 residues. Germline V gene lookup returns CDR1 SGHRS and CDR2 YFSETQ. CDR3 sequence: CASGFGEFGSYGYTF. CDR3 coding DNA: TGCGCCAGCGGCTTCGGGGAATTCGGCAGTTATGGCTACACCTTC.

This clone has only a few counts. The chain couples TRBV18 to TRBJ2-7; tentative D call: TRBD2 (7 bases). Per the germline V gene, CDR1 is KGHSH and CDR2 is LQKENI. This CDR3 contains 13 residues. The V gene lost 3 bases and the J gene lost 5 bases, with 11 bases spanning the gap. The CDR3 nucleotides are TGTGCCAGCTCACCGGGGGCGGGGGACGAGCAGTACTTC. It specifies CASSPGAGDEQYF.

This chain connects TRBV7-6 to TRBJ2-7, with D perhaps matching TRBD1 (5 bases). V was pared by 0 bases and J by 2 bases, with 11 bases between. Germline V gene sequence: CDR1 SGHVS, CDR2 FNYEAQ. This CDR3 contains 15 residues. CDR3 region: CASSLARQSTYEQYF. For the CDR3, the DNA is TGTGCCAGCAGCTTAGCGAGACAGTCTACCTACGAGCAGTACTTC.

The chain has TRBV10-3 and TRBJ1-6; D is ambiguous. Looked up from germline, CDR1 is ENHRY and CDR2 is SYGVKD. The CDR3 length is 18 residues. V lost 2 bases, J lost 0 bases, and 14 bases lay in between. The CDR3 here is CAISEGRQASSYNSPLHF. CDR3 in DNA: TGTGCCATCAGTGAGGGGAGGCAGGCGAGCTCCTATAATTCACCCCTCCACTTT.

The table lists this clone with a few counts. This chain uses TRBV5-1 with TRBJ1-2; the D gene is possibly TRBD1 (6 bases). Germline V gene data show CDR1 as SGHRS and CDR2 as YFSETQ. The CDR3 runs to 15 residues. Trimming shortened V by 4 bases and J by 4 bases, and 17 bases separated the two germline ends. CDR3 in DNA: TGCGCCAGCAGCCCGGCGGGGGGGCAGGGCTATGGCTACACCTTC. Translation gives CASSPAGGQGYGYTF.

This clone is medium-sized by share. The chain couples TRBV27 to TRBJ2-6; 7 bases fit TRBD2. The V segment lost 7 bases and the J segment 2 bases; nucleotides outside the gene matches: 5. The germline V gene encodes CDR1 MNHEY and CDR2 SMNVEV (reference sequence). This CDR3 has 15 residues. The CDR3 DNA reads as TGTGCCAGCACTATACGGGGGGCTGGGGCCAACGTCCTGACTTTC. Translating gives CASTIRGAGANVLTF. Filled out from reference TRBV27 and TRBJ2-6, the complete variable domain reads EAQVTQNPRYLITVTGKKLTVTCSQNMNHEYMSWYRQDPGLGLRQIYYSMNVEVTDKGDVPEGYKVSRKEKRNFPLILESPSPNQTSLYFCASTIRGAGANVLTFGAGSRLTVL.

The rearrangement links TRBV21-1 to TRBJ2-7; the table's D gene call, TRBD1, was not cross checked with the DNA. TRBV21-1 is annotated as a pseudogene. The CDR3 runs 16 residues. CDR3 DNA sequence: TGTGCCAGCAGCAAAGTGGCGGACAGGGGGCAGCTCGAGCAGTACTTC. Translated, it gives CASSKVADRGQLEQYF.

CDR3 in DNA: TGTGCCAGCAGCTTAGATCTGGAGCTCACTGAAGCTTTCTTT. Its translation: CASSLDLELTEAFF. The rearrangement joins TRBV11-2 to TRBJ1-1; D gene uncertain. Germline V gives CDR1 SGHAT, CDR2 FQNNGV. V lost 0 bases and J 4 bases, leaving 9 bases between the germline ends. The CDR3 covers 14 residues.